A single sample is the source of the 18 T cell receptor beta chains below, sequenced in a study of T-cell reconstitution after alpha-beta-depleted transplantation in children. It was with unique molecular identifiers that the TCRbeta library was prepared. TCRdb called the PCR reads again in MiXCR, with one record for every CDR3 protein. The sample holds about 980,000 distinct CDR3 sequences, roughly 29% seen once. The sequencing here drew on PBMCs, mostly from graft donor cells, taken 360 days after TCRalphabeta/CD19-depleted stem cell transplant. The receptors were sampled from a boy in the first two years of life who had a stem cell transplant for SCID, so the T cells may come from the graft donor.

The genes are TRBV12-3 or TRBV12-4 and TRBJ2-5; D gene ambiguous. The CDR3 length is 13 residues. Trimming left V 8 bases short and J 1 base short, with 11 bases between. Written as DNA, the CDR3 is TGTGCCAGCGGCCCGGAAGGCCAAGAGACCCAGTACTTC. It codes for CASGPEGQETQYF.

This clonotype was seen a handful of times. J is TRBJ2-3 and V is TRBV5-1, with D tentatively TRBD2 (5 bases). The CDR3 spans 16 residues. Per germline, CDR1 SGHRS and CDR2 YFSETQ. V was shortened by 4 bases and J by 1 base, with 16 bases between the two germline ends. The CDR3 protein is CASSPEGGLGTDTQYF. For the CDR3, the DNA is TGCGCCAGCAGCCCAGAGGGCGGGTTGGGCACAGATACGCAGTATTTT.

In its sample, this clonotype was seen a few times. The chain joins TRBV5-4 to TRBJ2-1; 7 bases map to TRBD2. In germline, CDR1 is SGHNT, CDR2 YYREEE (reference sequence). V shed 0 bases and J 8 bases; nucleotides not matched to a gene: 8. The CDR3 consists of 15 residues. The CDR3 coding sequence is TGTGCCAGCAGCTTGGGTACTGGGGGGAGGGATGAGCAGTTCTTC. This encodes CASSLGTGGRDEQFF.

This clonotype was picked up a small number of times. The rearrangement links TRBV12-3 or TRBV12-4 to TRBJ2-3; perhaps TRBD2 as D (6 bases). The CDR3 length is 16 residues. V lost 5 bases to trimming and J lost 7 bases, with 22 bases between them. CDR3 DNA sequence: TGTGCCAGCAGTCCCCGGGTCGGGGGTGAAAGGAATACGCAGTATTTT. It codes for CASSPRVGGERNTQYF.

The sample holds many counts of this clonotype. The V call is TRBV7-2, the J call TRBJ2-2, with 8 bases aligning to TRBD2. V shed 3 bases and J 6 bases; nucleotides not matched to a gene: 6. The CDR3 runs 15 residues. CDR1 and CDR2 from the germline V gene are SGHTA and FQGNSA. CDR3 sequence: CASSLERGLAGELFF. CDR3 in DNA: TGTGCCAGCAGCTTGGAGCGGGGGCTCGCCGGGGAGCTGTTTTTT.

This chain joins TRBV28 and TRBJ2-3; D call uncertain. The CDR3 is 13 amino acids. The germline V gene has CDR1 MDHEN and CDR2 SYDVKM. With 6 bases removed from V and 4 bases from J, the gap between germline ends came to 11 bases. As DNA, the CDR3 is TGTGCCAGCAGCCGGACGGGTCCAGATACGCAGTATTTT. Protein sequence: CASSRTGPDTQYF.

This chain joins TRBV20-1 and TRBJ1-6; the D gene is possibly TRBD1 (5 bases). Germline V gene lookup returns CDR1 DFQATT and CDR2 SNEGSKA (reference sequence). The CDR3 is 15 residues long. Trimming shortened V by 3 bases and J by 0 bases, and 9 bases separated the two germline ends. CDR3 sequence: CSARTAYSYNSPLHF. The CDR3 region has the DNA TGCAGTGCTAGGACAGCTTACTCCTATAATTCACCCCTCCACTTT.

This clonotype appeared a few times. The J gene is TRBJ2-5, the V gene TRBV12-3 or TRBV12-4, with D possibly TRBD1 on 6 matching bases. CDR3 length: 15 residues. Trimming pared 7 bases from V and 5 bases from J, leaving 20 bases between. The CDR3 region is CASTLGTLPLETQYF. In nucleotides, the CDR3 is TGTGCCAGCACCCTTGGGACATTACCCCTGGAGACCCAGTACTTC.

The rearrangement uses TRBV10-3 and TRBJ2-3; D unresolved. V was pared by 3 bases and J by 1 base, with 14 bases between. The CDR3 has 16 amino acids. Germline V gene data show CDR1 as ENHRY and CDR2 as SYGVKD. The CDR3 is CAISDSIGLGTDTQYF. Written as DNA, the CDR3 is TGTGCCATCAGTGACTCGATTGGGCTGGGCACAGATACGCAGTATTTT.

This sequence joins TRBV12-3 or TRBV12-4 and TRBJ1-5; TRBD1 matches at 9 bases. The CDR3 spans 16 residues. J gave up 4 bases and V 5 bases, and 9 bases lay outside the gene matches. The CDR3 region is CASSPGTGLPNQPQHF. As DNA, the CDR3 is TGTGCCAGCAGTCCTGGGACAGGGCTCCCAAATCAGCCCCAGCATTTT.

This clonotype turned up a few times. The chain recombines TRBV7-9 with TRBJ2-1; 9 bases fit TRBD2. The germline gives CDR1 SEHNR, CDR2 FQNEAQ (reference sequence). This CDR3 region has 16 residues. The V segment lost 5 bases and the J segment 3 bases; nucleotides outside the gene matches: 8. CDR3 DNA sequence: TGTGCCAGCAGCGGTCTAGCGGGGAAATACTACAATGAGCAGTTCTTC. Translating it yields CASSGLAGKYYNEQFF.

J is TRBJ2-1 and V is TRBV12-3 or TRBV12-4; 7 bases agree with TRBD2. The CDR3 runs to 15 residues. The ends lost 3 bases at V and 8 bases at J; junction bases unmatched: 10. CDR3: CASSFRASGYDEQFF. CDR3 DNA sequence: TGTGCCAGCAGTTTTAGGGCTAGCGGTTATGATGAGCAGTTCTTC.

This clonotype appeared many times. The CDR3 sequence is CAISESERGYYEQYF. CDR3 in DNA: TGTGCCATCAGTGAGTCGGAGCGGGGATATTACGAGCAGTACTTC. This sequence joins TRBV10-3 and TRBJ2-7; 7 bases are a match to TRBD2. The CDR3 extends over 15 amino acids. Germline V gives CDR1 ENHRY, CDR2 SYGVKD. V shed 0 bases and J 4 bases; nucleotides not matched to a gene: 6.

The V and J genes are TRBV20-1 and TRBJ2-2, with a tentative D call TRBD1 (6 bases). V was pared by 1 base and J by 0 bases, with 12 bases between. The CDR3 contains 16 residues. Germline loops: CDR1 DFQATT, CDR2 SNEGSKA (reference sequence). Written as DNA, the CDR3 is TGCAGTGCTAGAGTAGGGGGAAAAGCGAACACCGGGGAGCTGTTTTTT. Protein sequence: CSARVGGKANTGELFF.

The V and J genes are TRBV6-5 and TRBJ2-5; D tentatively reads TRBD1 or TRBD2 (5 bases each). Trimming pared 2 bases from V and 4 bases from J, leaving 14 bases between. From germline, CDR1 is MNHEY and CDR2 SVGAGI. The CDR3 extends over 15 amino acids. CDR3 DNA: TGTGCCAGCAGTTACGCGACCGGGACCGGAGAGACCCAGTACTTC. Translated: CASSYATGTGETQYF.

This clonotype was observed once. CDR3 sequence reads: CASSYSGHLAGYTF. DNA of the CDR3: TGTGCCAGCAGTTACTCAGGCCACTTAGCTGGCTACACCTTC. This chain joins TRBV6-5 and TRBJ1-2; no clear D gene. The CDR3 loop spans 14 amino acids. Per germline, CDR1 MNHEY and CDR2 SVGAGI. The ends were cut back, 0 bases at V and 7 bases at J, with 12 bases in the middle.

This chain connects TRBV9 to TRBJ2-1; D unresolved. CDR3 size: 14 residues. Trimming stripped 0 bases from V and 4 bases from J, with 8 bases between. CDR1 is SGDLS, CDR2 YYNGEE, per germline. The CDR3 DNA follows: TGTGCCAGCAGCGTAGGTTTGGGGTACAATGAGCAGTTCTTC. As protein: CASSVGLGYNEQFF.

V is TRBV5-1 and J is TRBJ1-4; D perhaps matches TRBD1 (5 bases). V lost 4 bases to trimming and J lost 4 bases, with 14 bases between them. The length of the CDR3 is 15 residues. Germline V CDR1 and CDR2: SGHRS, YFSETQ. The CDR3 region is CASSREGRINEKLFF. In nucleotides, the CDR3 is TGCGCCAGCAGCCGCGAGGGGCGTATTAATGAAAAACTGTTTTTT.